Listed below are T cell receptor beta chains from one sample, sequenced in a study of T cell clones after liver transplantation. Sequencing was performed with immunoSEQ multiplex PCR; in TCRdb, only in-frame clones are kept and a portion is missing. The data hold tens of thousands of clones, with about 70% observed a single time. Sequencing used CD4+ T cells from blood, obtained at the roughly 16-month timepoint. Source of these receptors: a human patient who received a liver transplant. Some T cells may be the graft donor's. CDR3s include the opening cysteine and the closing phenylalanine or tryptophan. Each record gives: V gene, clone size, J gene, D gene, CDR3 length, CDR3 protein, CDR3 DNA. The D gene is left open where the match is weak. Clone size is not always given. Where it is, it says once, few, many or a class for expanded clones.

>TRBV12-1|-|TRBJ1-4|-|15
CASGPLESWNEKLFF
TGTGCCAGCGGACCCCTGGAAAGTTGGAATGAAAAACTGTTTTTT
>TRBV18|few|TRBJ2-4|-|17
CASSPTDTSLAKNIQYF
TGTGCCAGCTCACCAACGGACACTTCTCTAGCCAAAAACATTCAGTACTTC
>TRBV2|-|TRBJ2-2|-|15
CASSEMSPNTGELFF
TGTGCCAGCAGTGAGATGAGCCCGAACACCGGGGAGCTGTTTTTT
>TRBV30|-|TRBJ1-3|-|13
CAWSSGSGNTIYF
TGTGCCTGGAGTTCCGGCTCTGGAAACACCATATATTTT
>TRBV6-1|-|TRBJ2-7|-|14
CASSVTVGSYEQYF
TGTGCCAGCAGTGTGACAGTGGGCTCCTACGAGCAGTACTTC
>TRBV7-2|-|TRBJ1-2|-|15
CASSLAAGREDGYTF
TGTGCCAGCAGCTTAGCAGCGGGCAGGGAGGATGGCTACACCTTC
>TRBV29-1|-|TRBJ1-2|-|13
CSVRSGLSYGYTF
TGCAGCGTTCGTTCCGGGCTATCATATGGCTACACCTTC
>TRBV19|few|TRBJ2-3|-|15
CASSMIGLRTDTQYF
TGTGCCAGTAGTATGATTGGACTACGCACAGATACGCAGTATTTT
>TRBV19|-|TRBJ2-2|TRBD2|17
CASSPRLAGGLRGELFF
TGTGCCAGTAGTCCTCGACTAGCGGGGGGACTAAGAGGGGAGCTGTTTTTT
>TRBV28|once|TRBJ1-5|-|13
CASSQGTNQPQHF
TGTGCCAGCAGCCAAGGGACCAATCAGCCCCAGCATTTT
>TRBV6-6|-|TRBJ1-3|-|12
CASSSTGNTIYF
TGTGCCAGCAGTTCGACTGGAAACACCATATATTTT
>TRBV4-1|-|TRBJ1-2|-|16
CASSQADQTGNYGYTF
TGCGCCAGCAGCCAAGCCGATCAAACAGGGAACTATGGCTACACCTTC
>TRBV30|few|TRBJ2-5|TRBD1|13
CAWKTTGGATQYF
TGTGCCTGGAAGACGACAGGGGGCGCGACCCAGTACTTC
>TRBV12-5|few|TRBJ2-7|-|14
CASGPMTHSYEQYF
TGTGCTAGTGGGCCTATGACACACTCCTACGAGCAGTACTTC
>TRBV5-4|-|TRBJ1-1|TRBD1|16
CASSLGQGTQLTEAFF
TGTGCCAGCAGCTTGGGACAGGGTACTCAACTCACTGAAGCTTTCTTT
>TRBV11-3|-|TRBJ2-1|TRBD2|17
CASSLTRAGGGYNEQFF
TGTGCCAGCAGCTTAACTCGAGCGGGAGGAGGGTACAATGAGCAGTTCTTC
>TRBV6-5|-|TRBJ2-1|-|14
CASADSDSYNEQFF
TGTGCCAGCGCCGATAGCGACTCCTACAATGAGCAGTTCTTC
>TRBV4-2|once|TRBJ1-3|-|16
CASSQADSSSGNTIYF
TGTGCCAGCAGCCAAGCGGACAGTTCCTCTGGAAACACCATATATTTT
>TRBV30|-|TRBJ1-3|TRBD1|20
CAWRTDSGQGGPKRGNTIYF
TGTGCCTGGAGGACCGATTCGGGACAGGGAGGACCTAAGCGAGGAAACACCATATATTTT
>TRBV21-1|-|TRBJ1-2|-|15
CASSKLRKREYGYTF
TGTGCCAGCAGCAAATTGCGTAAAAGGGAGTATGGCTACACCTTC
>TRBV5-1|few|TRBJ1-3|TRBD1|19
CASSLNPQGATDSGNTIYF
TGCGCCAGCAGCTTGAATCCACAGGGGGCTACTGACTCTGGAAACACCATATATTTT
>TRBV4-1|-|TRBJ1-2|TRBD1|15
CASSQGEGGNYGYTF
TGCGCCAGCAGCCAAGGAGAAGGGGGCAACTATGGCTACACCTTC
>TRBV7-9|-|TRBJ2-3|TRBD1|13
CASSESGGDTQYF
TGTGCCAGCAGCGAATCAGGGGGAGATACGCAGTATTTT
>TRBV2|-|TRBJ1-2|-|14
CASKRVLSANGYTF
TGTGCCAGCAAGAGGGTTCTTAGTGCAAATGGCTACACCTTC
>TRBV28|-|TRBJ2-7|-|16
CASSLEGPRGLREQYF
TGTGCCAGCAGTTTAGAGGGACCGAGGGGTTTGAGGGAGCAGTACTTC
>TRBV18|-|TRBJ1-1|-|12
CASSPEGVRAFF
TGTGCCAGCTCACCGGAGGGGGTCAGAGCTTTCTTT
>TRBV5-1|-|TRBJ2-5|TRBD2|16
CASSPTGRALLETQYF
TGCGCCAGCAGCCCGACGGGGAGGGCCCTCCTAGAGACCCAGTACTTC
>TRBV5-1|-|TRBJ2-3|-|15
CASSEQGPDTDTQYF
TGCGCCAGCAGCGAACAGGGTCCGGACACAGATACGCAGTATTTT
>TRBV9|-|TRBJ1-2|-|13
CASSVDGAGGYTF
TGTGCCAGCAGCGTAGACGGGGCGGGCGGCTACACCTTC
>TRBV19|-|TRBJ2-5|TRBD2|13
CASSSVPSGTQYF
TGTGCCAGTAGTAGCGTCCCTAGCGGGACCCAGTACTTC
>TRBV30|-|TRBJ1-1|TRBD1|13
CAWQTGGDTEAFF
TGTGCCTGGCAGACAGGGGGCGACACTGAAGCTTTCTTT
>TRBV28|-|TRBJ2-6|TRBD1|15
CASSRQGSGANVLTF
TGTGCCAGCAGCCGACAGGGGTCTGGGGCCAACGTCCTGACTTTC
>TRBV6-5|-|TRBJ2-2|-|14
CASRLDLNTGELFF
TGTGCCAGCAGACTCGACTTGAACACCGGGGAGCTGTTTTTT
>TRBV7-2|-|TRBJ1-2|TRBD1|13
CASSVTGGYGYTF
TGTGCCAGCAGCGTCACAGGGGGCTATGGCTACACCTTC
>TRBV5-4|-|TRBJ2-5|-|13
CASSLGREETQYF
TGTGCCAGCAGCTTGGGCAGGGAAGAGACCCAGTACTTC
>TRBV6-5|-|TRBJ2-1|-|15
CASSYGGVRYNEQFF
TGTGCCAGCAGTTATGGGGGTGTAAGGTACAATGAGCAGTTCTTC
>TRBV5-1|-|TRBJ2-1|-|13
CASSLGADNEQFF
TGCGCCAGCAGCTTGGGGGCGGACAATGAGCAGTTCTTC